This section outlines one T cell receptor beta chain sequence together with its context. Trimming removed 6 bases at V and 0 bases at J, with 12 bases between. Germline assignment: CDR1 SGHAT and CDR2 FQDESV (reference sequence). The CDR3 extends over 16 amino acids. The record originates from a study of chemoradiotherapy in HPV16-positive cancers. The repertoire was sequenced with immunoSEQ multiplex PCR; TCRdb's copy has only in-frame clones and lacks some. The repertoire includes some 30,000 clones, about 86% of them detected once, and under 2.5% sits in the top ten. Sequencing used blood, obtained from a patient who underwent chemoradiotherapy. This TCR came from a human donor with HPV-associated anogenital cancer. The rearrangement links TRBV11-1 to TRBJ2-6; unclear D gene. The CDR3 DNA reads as TGTGCCAGCAGAACTGACTGGAACTCTGGGGCCAACGTCCTGACTTTC. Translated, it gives CASRTDWNSGANVLTF. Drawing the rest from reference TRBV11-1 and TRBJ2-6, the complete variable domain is EAEVAQSPRYKITEKSQAVAFWCDPISGHATLYWYRQILGQGPELLVQFQDESVVDDSQLPKDRFSAERLKGVDSTLKIQPAELGDSAMYLCASRTDWNSGANVLTFGAGSRLTVL.